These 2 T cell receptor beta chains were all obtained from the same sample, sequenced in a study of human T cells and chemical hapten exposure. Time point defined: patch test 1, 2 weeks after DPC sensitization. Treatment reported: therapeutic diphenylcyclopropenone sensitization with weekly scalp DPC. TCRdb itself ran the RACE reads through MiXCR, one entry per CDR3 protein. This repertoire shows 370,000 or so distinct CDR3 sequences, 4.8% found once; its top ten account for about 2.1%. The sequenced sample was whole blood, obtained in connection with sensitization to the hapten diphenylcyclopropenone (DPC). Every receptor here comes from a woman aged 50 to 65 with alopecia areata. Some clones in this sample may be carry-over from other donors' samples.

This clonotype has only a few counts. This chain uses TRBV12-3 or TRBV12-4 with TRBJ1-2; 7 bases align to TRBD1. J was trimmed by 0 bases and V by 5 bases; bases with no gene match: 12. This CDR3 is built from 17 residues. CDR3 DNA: TGTGCCAGCAGTCCATCGGGACAGACCTTAGCTAACTATGGCTACACCTTC. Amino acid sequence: CASSPSGQTLANYGYTF.

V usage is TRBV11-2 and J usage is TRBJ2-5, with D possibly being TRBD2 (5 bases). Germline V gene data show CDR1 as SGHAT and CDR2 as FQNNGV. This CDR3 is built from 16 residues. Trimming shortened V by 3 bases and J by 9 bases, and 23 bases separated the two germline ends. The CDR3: CASSFGLASRRASQYF. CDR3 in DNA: TGTGCCAGCAGCTTTGGCCTAGCAAGTCGCCGGGCGTCCCAGTACTTC.